This entry lists 25 T cell receptor beta chains sequenced from one sample in a study of blood T cell repertoires in COVID-19. Only in-frame clones appear in the TCRdb table, and some are missing; sequencing was by immunoSEQ multiplex PCR. The table shows 250,000 to 300,000 clones, with 80% to 90% occurring only once. The sequencing sample was made of peripheral blood. Every receptor here comes from a woman aged 25 to 39 with COVID-19, enrolled during active disease.

The CDR3 DNA reads as TGTGCCAGCAACCAGGGGGCGTCTTACGAGCAGTACTTC. Translation: CASNQGASYEQYF. The chain combines TRBV28 with TRBJ2-7, with 8 bases aligning to TRBD1. With 7 bases clipped from V and 4 bases from J, the junction kept 6 bases outside the gene matches. In germline, CDR1 is MDHEN, CDR2 SYDVKM. The CDR3 loop spans 13 amino acids.

The chain couples TRBV11-3 to TRBJ1-1, with 9 bases identical to TRBD1. CDR1 and CDR2 (germline): SGHNT, YENEEA. The V gene end was trimmed by 5 bases and the J gene end by 5 bases; junction bases not matched to a gene: 3. The CDR3 is 13 amino acids. In DNA, the CDR3 is TGTGCCAGCAGCCGGGACAGGGCTACTGAAGCTTTCTTT. Protein product: CASSRDRATEAFF.

The rearrangement uses TRBV5-4 and TRBJ1-6; 8 nucleotides line up with TRBD1. The CDR3 length is 15 residues. V shed 2 bases and J 7 bases; nucleotides not matched to a gene: 5. CDR1 and CDR2 (germline): SGHNT, YYREEE (reference sequence). CDR3 region: CASSFGTGDNSPLHF. CDR3 nucleotide sequence: TGTGCCAGCAGCTTCGGGACAGGTGACAATTCACCCCTCCACTTT.

The rearrangement links TRBV7-9 to TRBJ1-4; D is uncertain. This CDR3 has 15 residues. The V end was cut by 5 bases, the J end by 2 bases, with 12 bases between. Germline assignment: CDR1 SEHNR and CDR2 FQNEAQ (reference sequence). The CDR3 loop reads CASSRRAGTNEKLFF. The CDR3 DNA is TGTGCCAGCAGCCGGCGGGCGGGGACTAATGAAAAACTGTTTTTT.

The gene calls are TRBV5-4 and TRBJ2-1, with 10 bases matching TRBD2. The CDR3 has 16 residues. J lost 7 bases, V lost 0 bases, and 7 bases had no gene match. Germline lookup yields CDR1 SGHNT and CDR2 YYREEE (reference sequence). The CDR3, as DNA: TGTGCCAGCAGCTTGGTCTCAGCGGGGGGGAGGAATGAGCAGTTCTTC. It translates to CASSLVSAGGRNEQFF. Full variable domain (missing parts from reference TRBV5-4 and TRBJ2-1): ETGVTQSPTHLIKTRGQQVTLRCSSQSGHNTVSWYQQALGQGPQFIFQYYREEENGRGNFPPRFSGLQFPNYSSELNVNALELDDSALYLCASSLVSAGGRNEQFFGPGTRLTVL.

CDR3 nucleotides: TGTGCCAGCAGCTTAGACCCGCCAGGGACAGGGGGCTGGTCCACTGAAGCTTTCTTT. Translated: CASSLDPPGTGGWSTEAFF. The chain employs TRBV7-8 and TRBJ1-1; 12 nucleotides align to TRBD1. The CDR3 spans 19 residues. V lost 1 base and J lost 4; bases outside the gene matches: 13. From germline, CDR1 is SGHVS and CDR2 FQNEAQ.

V is TRBV5-4 and J is TRBJ2-5; D might be TRBD1 (5 bases). Trimming took off 4 bases at V and 0 bases at J, with 16 bases between the two ends. The CDR3 extends over 16 amino acids. Germline-derived CDR1 and CDR2 are SGHNT and YYREEE (reference sequence). The CDR3 sequence is CASSLGPQGHQETQYF. DNA for the CDR3: TGTGCCAGCAGCCTTGGGCCCCAGGGCCACCAAGAGACCCAGTACTTC.

The genes are TRBV7-8 and TRBJ1-3; tentatively, D is TRBD1 (6 bases). The CDR3 loop spans 13 amino acids. Germline V lookup: CDR1 SGHVS, CDR2 FQNEAQ. The V gene lost 1 base and the J gene lost 15 bases, with 16 bases spanning the gap. The CDR3 nucleotides read TGTGCCAGCAGCTTAGTGATGGGAGGGGGACGATATTTT. Residues: CASSLVMGGGRYF.

Here the CDR3 DNA reads TGTGCCAGTAGTATATATACAGGGGGCGTTATTAACAATCAGCCCCAGCATTTT. This sequence encodes CASSIYTGGVINNQPQHF. V gene TRBV19 combines with J gene TRBJ1-5, with 9 bases lining up with TRBD1. This CDR3 region has 18 residues. With V trimmed by 2 bases and J by 3 bases, 11 bases remained unmatched. Germline V lookup: CDR1 LNHDA, CDR2 SQIVND (reference sequence).

J is TRBJ1-5 and V is TRBV4-1; D ambiguous. V dropped 3 bases and J dropped 4 bases, with 10 bases sitting between them. The germline V gene encodes CDR1 MGHRA and CDR2 YSYEKL. This CDR3 contains 14 residues. The CDR3 nucleotides read TGCGCCAGCAGCCAGACACTAGTTAATCAGCCCCAGCATTTT. Translated: CASSQTLVNQPQHF.

This rearrangement joins TRBV27 to TRBJ2-7; unclear D gene. V gave up 1 base and J gave up 2 bases, with 9 bases separating them. In germline, CDR1 is MNHEY, CDR2 SMNVEV (reference sequence). This CDR3 spans 14 amino acids. In nucleotides, the CDR3 is TGTGCCAGCAGTTTATTAAACAGAGCCTACGAGCAGTACTTC. It is translated as CASSLLNRAYEQYF.

CDR3 protein: CAWRRAESSYNSPLHF. DNA of the CDR3: TGTGCCTGGAGGCGGGCGGAGAGCTCCTATAATTCACCCCTCCACTTT. The chain combines TRBV30 with TRBJ1-6, with D uncertain. The V gene's germline CDR1 is GTSNPN and CDR2 SVGIG (reference sequence). This CDR3 has 16 amino acids. V was shortened by 3 bases and J by 0 bases, with 12 bases between the two germline ends.

The chain is built from TRBV6-5 and TRBJ1-6; 7 bases line up with TRBD1. The germline V gene has CDR1 MNHEY and CDR2 SVGAGI. The CDR3 covers 13 residues. Unmatched junction bases numbered 10, after V lost 10 bases and J lost 10 bases. CDR3 region: CATKGGAGSPLHF. The CDR3 DNA reads as TGTGCCACCAAAGGGGGCGCGGGGTCACCCCTCCACTTT.

V gene TRBV28 combines with J gene TRBJ2-7, with 7 bases matching TRBD1. CDR3 size: 15 residues. The V and J ends lost 5 bases and 2 bases, in that order; junction bases with no gene match: 9. CDR1 and CDR2 from the germline V gene are MDHEN and SYDVKM. As DNA, the CDR3 is TGTGCCAGCAGTCCCCCGGGACAGACGACCTACGAGCAGTACTTC. Its protein is CASSPPGQTTYEQYF.

The count of this clone is one. The chain is built from TRBV19 and TRBJ1-2; 7 positions agree with TRBD1. The CDR3 has 14 amino acids. Germline-derived CDR1 and CDR2 are LNHDA and SQIVND (reference sequence). V dropped 6 bases and J dropped 8; count of bases not matched to a gene: 12. This CDR3 reads CASRLQGPEIGYTF. As DNA, the CDR3 is TGTGCCAGTAGATTACAGGGGCCTGAGATCGGCTACACCTTC.

The chain has TRBV4-1 and TRBJ2-7; D may be TRBD2 (6 bases). Germline V lookup: CDR1 MGHRA, CDR2 YSYEKL. V lost 5 bases, J lost 3 bases, and 11 bases lay in between. The CDR3 spans 13 residues. In DNA form, the CDR3 reads TGCGCCAGCAGCTGGGGGGTAGACTACGAGCAGTACTTC. It yields the protein CASSWGVDYEQYF.

V usage is TRBV24-1 and J usage is TRBJ2-7, with 7 bases aligning to TRBD2. With V trimmed by 3 bases and J by 7 bases, 8 bases remained unmatched. The CDR3 totals 14 residues. Germline-derived CDR1 and CDR2 are KGHDR and SFDVKD. The CDR3 is CATSDRTGGGEQYF. The CDR3 DNA reads as TGTGCCACCAGTGATCGGACGGGGGGAGGAGAGCAGTACTTC.

The V call is TRBV6-6, the J call TRBJ1-2; the match to TRBD1 covers 7 bases. Per the germline V gene, CDR1 is MNHNY and CDR2 is SVGAGI (reference sequence). V gave up 5 bases and J gave up 8 bases; unmatched junction bases: 5. This CDR3 is 12 amino acids long. CDR3 residues: CASSTQGQGYTF. The CDR3 DNA sequence: TGTGCCAGCAGTACACAGGGACAGGGCTACACCTTC.

The table lists this clone with many counts. V usage is TRBV3-1 (or the pseudogene TRBV3-2) and J usage is TRBJ2-1; unclear D gene. V dropped 1 base and J dropped 12 bases, with 13 bases sitting between them. The germline CDR1 and CDR2 sequences are LGHDT and YNNKEL (reference sequence). This CDR3 spans 13 amino acids. The CDR3 is CASSQVGRNRQFF. CDR3 DNA: TGTGCCAGCAGCCAAGTTGGCAGGAATAGGCAGTTCTTC.

The chain uses TRBV25-1 and TRBJ1-2, with D possibly TRBD1 on 5 matching bases. CDR3 size: 14 residues. Between the trimmed V and J ends, which lost 5 bases and 4 bases, there was a span of 14 bases. Germline V gives CDR1 MGHDK, CDR2 SYGVNS. The CDR3 DNA is TGTGCCAGCAGTACCAGAGGGACTTCCTATGGCTACACCTTC. This encodes CASSTRGTSYGYTF.

The V gene is TRBV4-2, the J gene TRBJ2-7; weak D call: TRBD2 (7 bases). Trimming removed 4 bases from V and 4 bases from J, with 26 bases in between. Germline-derived CDR1 and CDR2 are LGHNA and YNFKEQ. The CDR3 is 18 amino acids. The CDR3 nucleotides read TGTGCCAGCAGCCGAATCACCGCGGGGGCTGGAGGGTTTTACGAGCAGTACTTC. It specifies CASSRITAGAGGFYEQYF.

This chain's CDR3 is CASHQTSGTGELFF. In DNA, the CDR3 is TGTGCCAGCCACCAGACTTCTGGCACCGGGGAGCTGTTTTTT. V and J are TRBV5-4 and TRBJ2-2; no definite D call. V was pared by 7 bases and J by 4 bases, with 14 bases between. CDR3 size: 14 residues. Germline CDR1 reads SGHNT; CDR2 reads YYREEE (reference sequence).

This rearrangement joins TRBV4-2 to TRBJ2-7; D remains unclear. V gave up 0 bases and J gave up 6 bases, with 9 bases separating them. The CDR3 is 13 residues long. Germline CDR1 LGHNA, CDR2 YNFKEQ. CDR3 protein: CASSQEGWAEQYF. The CDR3 DNA is TGTGCCAGCAGCCAAGAGGGCTGGGCCGAGCAGTACTTC.

The CDR3 sequence: CASSFRGMNTEAFF. CDR3 nucleotide sequence: TGCGCCAGCAGCTTTCGAGGAATGAACACTGAAGCTTTCTTT. The chain recombines TRBV5-1 with TRBJ1-1, with D unclear. Germline CDR1 is SGHRS and CDR2 is YFSETQ. The V end lost 2 bases, the J end lost 0 bases, and 8 bases lay between the germline ends. CDR3 length equals 14 residues.

V usage is TRBV5-1 and J usage is TRBJ2-7; 12 bases fit TRBD2. Germline lookup yields CDR1 SGHRS and CDR2 YFSETQ. The CDR3 is 16 residues long. V lost 0 bases, J lost 2 bases, and 3 bases stayed unmatched. The DNA of the CDR3 is TGCGCCAGCAGCTTGGGACTAGCGGGGGTACCCTACGAGCAGTACTTC. Translation: CASSLGLAGVPYEQYF.